This note documents a single TCR beta chain sequence. Its antigen is undetermined. A much larger clone differs from this one at a single base, so this may be a read error. This sample is part of a study of Graves' ophthalmopathy and Graves' hyperthyroidism. Study conclusions and caveats: Blood was where most expanded thyroid clonotypes above 0.001 frequency also turned up.

Transcripts of RNA were the source for amplifying TCR beta CDR3 regions. Scientists carried out first-round RT-PCR using HTBI primers and then a second-round multiplex PCR. A single record per CDR3 protein comes from TCRdb applying MiXCR to the multiplex PCR reads. The sample comprises 680,000 or so distinct CDR3 sequences, approximately 21% of which are singletons, and roughly 7.4% rests with the top ten. This clonotype was sampled from a woman younger than 30 with stable Graves' hyperthyroidism. Some clones in this sample may be carry-over from other donors' samples. Sequenced sample: peripheral blood.

CDR3 protein: CASSQEGRTGSSPLHF. The CDR3 DNA sequence: TGTGCCAGCAGCCAAGAGGGGAGGACAGGGAGTTCACCCCTCCACTTT. This chain joins TRBV4-2 and TRBJ1-6, with 8 bases that match TRBD1. Germline-derived CDR1 and CDR2 are LGHNA and YNFKEQ. The CDR3 totals 16 residues. J lost 9 bases, V lost 0 bases, and 7 bases had no gene match.